Following are 9 T cell receptor beta chains from one sample sequenced in a study of T cell responses to AZD1222 COVID-19 vaccine. The assay was immunoSEQ multiplex PCR, and TCRdb's table has in-frame clones only and misses some. The profile shows more than 150,000 clones, roughly nine tenths of them singletons. The starting material was peripheral blood, obtained after recovery from COVID-19. These receptors came from an adult who had recovered from COVID-19.

The rearrangement links TRBV10-3 to TRBJ2-5, with D possibly TRBD2 on 7 matching bases. Germline CDR1 and CDR2: ENHRY and SYGVKD. V lost 6 bases to trimming and J lost 8 bases, with 49 bases between them. The CDR3 runs to 24 residues. The CDR3 DNA follows: TGTGCCATCAGCTCCCCCCACGCGGCCATCAGTGAGTCGATGCGGGGGCGACGTCCGGGTACCCAGTACTTC. Encoded protein: CAISSPHAAISESMRGRRPGTQYF.

This chain connects TRBV7-8 to TRBJ2-7; 8 bases are a match to TRBD2. Germline V gene data show CDR1 as SGHVS and CDR2 as FQNEAQ. The CDR3 length is 13 residues. V lost 5 bases, J lost 2 bases, and 2 bases stayed unmatched. The CDR3 here is CASSRSGAYEQYF. The CDR3 DNA follows: TGTGCCAGCAGCCGTAGCGGGGCCTACGAGCAGTACTTC.

The chain recombines TRBV3-1 (or the pseudogene TRBV3-2) with TRBJ2-5; TRBD2 matches 8 bases. V lost 6 bases and J lost 1; bases outside the gene matches: 4. Germline V lookup: CDR1 LGHDT, CDR2 YNNKEL (reference sequence). The CDR3 has 14 amino acids. CDR3 sequence (DNA): TGTGCCAGCAGGCTTACTAGCGGCCAAGAGACCCAGTACTTC. The encoded protein is CASRLTSGQETQYF.

Only one count was recorded for this clone. This chain connects TRBV6-1 to TRBJ1-5; 8 nucleotides agree with TRBD1. There are 15 residues in the CDR3. The ends lost 3 bases at V and 2 bases at J; junction bases unmatched: 3. Germline lookup yields CDR1 MNHNS and CDR2 SASEGT. CDR3 DNA sequence: TGTGCCAGCAGTGATCAGGGGGCAGGCAATCAGCCCCAGCATTTT. Amino acids: CASSDQGAGNQPQHF.

This clone has just one count. The chain employs TRBV5-1 and TRBJ2-5; TRBD1 matches 9 bases. J was trimmed by 3 bases and V by 2 bases; bases with no gene match: 2. The CDR3 sequence is 14 residues long. The germline V gene has CDR1 SGHRS and CDR2 YFSETQ. The CDR3 sequence is CASSFRTGEETQYF. DNA for the CDR3: TGCGCCAGCAGCTTTAGGACAGGGGAAGAGACCCAGTACTTC.

J is TRBJ2-1 and V is TRBV28; the match to TRBD2 covers 12 bases. This CDR3 spans 16 amino acids. Germline V gene lookup returns CDR1 MDHEN and CDR2 SYDVKM. V gave up 7 bases and J gave up 5 bases; unmatched junction bases: 9. The chain's CDR3 is CASTSSGRAGDNEQFF. Written as DNA, the CDR3 is TGTGCCAGCACCTCTAGCGGGAGGGCCGGAGACAATGAGCAGTTCTTC.

The rearrangement joins TRBV5-4 to TRBJ1-2; maybe TRBD1 (5 bases). The CDR3 is 13 residues long. Germline-derived CDR1 and CDR2 are SGHNT and YYREEE (reference sequence). The V end was cut by 0 bases, the J end by 4 bases, with 7 bases between. This CDR3 is CASSLAGTYGYTF. DNA for the CDR3: TGTGCCAGCAGCTTGGCAGGGACCTATGGCTACACCTTC.

Only a few counts were recorded for this clone. The chain carries TRBV3-1 (or the pseudogene TRBV3-2) and TRBJ2-1; TRBD2 agrees at 8 bases. Germline CDR1 reads LGHDT; CDR2 reads YNNKEL (reference sequence). V shed 5 bases, J shed 7 bases, and the junction held 4 bases outside the gene matches. CDR3 length: 13 residues. The CDR3 is CASSFSGSNEQFF. The CDR3 bases are TGTGCCAGCAGCTTCAGCGGGAGTAATGAGCAGTTCTTC.

This sequence joins TRBV29-1 and TRBJ2-5, with a tentative D call TRBD1 (6 bases). Trimming took off 7 bases at V and 5 bases at J, with 17 bases between the two ends. Germline V CDR1 and CDR2: SQVTM, ANQGSEA. The CDR3 has 13 amino acids. The CDR3 DNA reads TGCAGCGACCGGGACACTCCACGGGAGACCCAGTACTTC. Protein sequence: CSDRDTPRETQYF.